The rows below give T cell receptor beta chains drawn from one sample of a study of immune reconstitution after stem cell transplant in scleroderma. In TCRdb, the RT-PCR reads were re-called with MiXCR into one record per CDR3 protein. This sample has 1,500 to 2,000 distinct CDR3 sequences; roughly an eighth occur once, and the top ten carry about 24%. Sample collection occurred before or after autologous hematopoietic stem cell transplantation (not recorded which). The source of these receptors is a female donor with systemic sclerosis. Both conserved end residues are part of each CDR3. Fields, in order: clone size, J gene, D gene, V gene, CDR3 DNA, CDR3 protein. A D gene is named only where the DNA matches it firmly. A row's size may be missing; if present it is once, few, many or a size class.

>few|TRBJ1-2|-|TRBV3-1
TGTGCCAGCAGACAGGGACAAGACTATGGCTACACCTTC
CASRQGQDYGYTF
>medium-sized|TRBJ1-2|-|TRBV2
TGTGCCAGCAGTGACAGGGAAGCGGGCTATGGCTACACCTTC
CASSDREAGYGYTF
>medium-sized|TRBJ2-3|-|TRBV7-2
TGTGCCAGCAGCTTACGGGGTGCCTCGCGCACAGATACGCAGTATTTT
CASSLRGASRTDTQYF
>few|TRBJ2-1|-|TRBV5-1
TGCGCCAGCAGCTTTCCCTCAGATGAGCAGTTCTTC
CASSFPSDEQFF
>medium-sized|TRBJ2-7|TRBD2|TRBV20-1
TGCAGTGCTACCCTAGCGGGGGACGAGCAGTACTTC
CSATLAGDEQYF
>medium-sized|TRBJ2-1|TRBD1|TRBV20-1
TGCAGTGCTCGTGTTTGGGACAGGGGCGAAAATGAGCAGTTCTTC
CSARVWDRGENEQFF
>medium-sized|TRBJ1-4|-|TRBV21-1
TGTGCCAGCAGCCCGACGACAGGGACCGCTGGTAATGAAAAACTGTTTTTT
CASSPTTGTAGNEKLFF
>medium-sized|TRBJ2-7|TRBD1|TRBV5-1
TGCGCCAGCAGCTCCAGCCCCGGACAGGACTTTCACTACGAGCAGTACTTC
CASSSSPGQDFHYEQYF
>large|TRBJ2-3|-|TRBV5-5
TGTGCCAGCAGCTTCCTTGAGGTGAAGCGGAGGACAGATACGCAGTATTTT
CASSFLEVKRRTDTQYF
>few|TRBJ1-1|-|TRBV12-2
TGTGCAAGTGCCCCAAGTGTGAACACTGAAGCTTTCTTT
CASAPSVNTEAFF
>medium-sized|TRBJ2-7|-|TRBV5-1
TGCGCCAGCAGCTTAACCAGCCCCTACGAGCAGTACTTC
CASSLTSPYEQYF
>few|TRBJ2-4|TRBD1|TRBV5-1
TGCGCCAGCAGCTCCCCTAGGACAGGGGCGGCCAAAAACATTCAGTACTTC
CASSSPRTGAAKNIQYF
>-|TRBJ2-7|-|TRBV7-2
TGTGCCAGCAGCCGCTCGGGGGGGACAGCGACAAACTACGAGCAGTACTTC
CASSRSGGTATNYEQYF
>-|TRBJ2-2|TRBD1|TRBV11-3
TGTGCCAGCAGCTTAGATAGGGACAGGAACACCGGGGAGCTGTTTTTT
CASSLDRDRNTGELFF
>few|TRBJ1-2|-|TRBV6-2/TRBV6-3
TGTGCCAGCAGTGATCAGGGAGGCTATGGCTACACCTTC
CASSDQGGYGYTF
>-|TRBJ1-5|-|TRBV5-1
TGCGCCAGCAGCTTACGACAGGCCCAGCATTTT
CASSLRQAQHF
>medium-sized|TRBJ2-7|-|TRBV20-1
TGCAGTGCTACCTCCATTGACTCCTACGAGCAGTACTTC
CSATSIDSYEQYF
>medium-sized|TRBJ2-7|-|TRBV10-1
TGCGCCAGCAGCGAGCGGTATGGCGAGCAGTACTTC
CASSERYGEQYF
>-|TRBJ1-2|-|TRBV6-6
TGTGCCAGCAGTTTGGGGGGGGATGGCTACACCTTC
CASSLGGDGYTF
>medium-sized|TRBJ1-3|-|TRBV20-1
TGCAGTGCTGATCCAGGGGAGTATGGAAACACCATATATTTT
CSADPGEYGNTIYF
>-|TRBJ1-1|-|TRBV6-5
TGTGCCAGCAGTTACGGGGGCACTGAAGCTTTCTTT
CASSYGGTEAFF
>-|TRBJ2-7|-|TRBV5-1
TGCGCCAGCAGCCTAGAGGACAACTACGAGCAGTACTTC
CASSLEDNYEQYF
>large|TRBJ2-7|-|TRBV6-1
TGTGCCAGCTTCGGCAGTATCTACGAGCAGTACTTC
CASFGSIYEQYF
>-|TRBJ1-5|-|TRBV30
TGTGCCTGGAGTGCAGGACAGCCCGGGGAGCCCCAGCATTTT
CAWSAGQPGEPQHF
>-|TRBJ2-7|TRBD2|TRBV20-1
TGCAGTGTGACTAGCGGGGGGCTCGAGCAGTACTTC
CSVTSGGLEQYF
>few|TRBJ2-2|TRBD1|TRBV2
TGTGCCAGCAAGACAATTGGGGACAGGGGAACCGGGGAGCTGTTTTTT
CASKTIGDRGTGELFF
>few|TRBJ2-7|-|TRBV10-3
TGTGCCATCAGTGAGATCGGGGGATCCTACGAGCAGTACTTC
CAISEIGGSYEQYF
>medium-sized|TRBJ1-4|TRBD1|TRBV10-3
TGTGCCATCAGTGGCGGACAGGGGGCGGAAAAACTGTTTTTT
CAISGGQGAEKLFF
>large|TRBJ1-1|-|TRBV23-1
TGCGCCAGCAGTCAATGGGGGCCTACAGGCCCTGCGAACACTGAAGCTTTCTTT
CASSQWGPTGPANTEAFF
>-|TRBJ2-3|-|TRBV7-9
TGTGCCAGCAGCTCTACGGACAGACACATCACAGATACGCAGTATTTT
CASSSTDRHITDTQYF
>hyperexpanded|TRBJ1-1|-|TRBV6-5
TGTGCCAGCAGTCCCGGACAGACCATGAACACTGAAGCTTTCTTT
CASSPGQTMNTEAFF
>large|TRBJ2-2|-|TRBV18
TGTGCCAGCTCCGTCAGGGGGGACACCGGGGAGCTGTTTTTT
CASSVRGDTGELFF
>large|TRBJ1-4|TRBD1|TRBV20-1
TGCAGTGCTAGATTGGGCAGGGGGCGAATTGCAACTAATGAAAAACTGTTTTTT
CSARLGRGRIATNEKLFF
>large|TRBJ2-7|TRBD2|TRBV5-5
TGTGCCAGCAGCCCGGGACTACCCCACGAGCAGTACTTC
CASSPGLPHEQYF
>medium-sized|TRBJ1-2|-|TRBV6-5
TGTGCCAGCAGTTACTCGCAGGACTCCTATGGCTACACCTTC
CASSYSQDSYGYTF
>-|TRBJ2-1|TRBD1|TRBV5-1
TGCGCCAGCAGCTTGGGGACAGGGGGCAATGAGCAGTTCTTC
CASSLGTGGNEQFF
>few|TRBJ2-7|-|TRBV11-2
TGTGCCAGCAGCTTAGGTCAGGGTAGGTCCTACGAGCAGTACTTC
CASSLGQGRSYEQYF
>few|TRBJ2-3|-|TRBV7-2
TGTGCCAGCAGCTTAGATCGGCGGATGGATACGCAGTATTTT
CASSLDRRMDTQYF
>few|TRBJ2-5|-|TRBV7-3
TGTGCCAGCAGTCCGAATGGGTCCGGACGAGAGACCCAGTACTTC
CASSPNGSGRETQYF
>large|TRBJ2-5|-|TRBV7-7
TGTGCTAGCAGCCCCAGCCCAGGGCGACAAGAGACCCAGTACTTC
CASSPSPGRQETQYF
>-|TRBJ1-4|-|TRBV12-3/TRBV12-4
TGTGCCAGCATGGGGTTGGATAATGAAAAACTGTTTTTT
CASMGLDNEKLFF
>-|TRBJ1-2|TRBD1|TRBV15
TGTGCCACCAGCAGAGATGAGACAGGGAACTATGGCTACACCTTC
CATSRDETGNYGYTF
>few|TRBJ2-3|TRBD2|TRBV7-8
TGTGCCAGCAGCCCTAGCGGGGGGCGCACAGATACGCAGTATTTT
CASSPSGGRTDTQYF
>medium-sized|TRBJ1-1|TRBD1|TRBV29-1
TGCAGCGGGACGGGACAGGCGAACACTGAAGCTTTCTTT
CSGTGQANTEAFF
>large|TRBJ1-1|-|TRBV4-1
TGCGCCAGCACAGGGGAGGGTGGCACTGAAGCTTTCTTT
CASTGEGGTEAFF
>medium-sized|TRBJ1-4|-|TRBV20-1
TGCAGTGCTAGCCCCAGAACAACCGGTGAAAAACTGTTTTTT
CSASPRTTGEKLFF
>-|TRBJ2-3|TRBD2|TRBV2
TGTGCCAGCAGTGAAGGGCCTAGCGGGAGCACAGATACGCAGTATTTT
CASSEGPSGSTDTQYF
>medium-sized|TRBJ2-6|TRBD1|TRBV12-3/TRBV12-4
TGTGCCAGCAGTTTAATTTTGAGGACAGGGGTTTTCTCTGGGGCCAACGTCCTGACTTTC
CASSLILRTGVFSGANVLTF
>medium-sized|TRBJ1-2|-|TRBV5-1
TGCGCCAGCAGCTCAGGAGCCAGGGAGTACACCTTC
CASSSGAREYTF
>large|TRBJ2-7|-|TRBV9
TGTGCCAGCAGCGCGACGAGCTCCTACGAGCAGTACTTC
CASSATSSYEQYF
>medium-sized|TRBJ2-5|-|TRBV15
TGTGCCACCAGCCCCGAAGGGGGGCGCCAAGAGACCCAGTACTTC
CATSPEGGRQETQYF
>medium-sized|TRBJ1-4|-|TRBV20-1
TGCAGTGCTAGTCCCGGACAGTTTGCAACTAATGAAAAACTGTTTTTT
CSASPGQFATNEKLFF
>medium-sized|TRBJ1-2|-|TRBV6-2/TRBV6-3
TGTGCCAGCAGTCCTCGTAGGGCCCATTTCGACTATGGCTACACCTTC
CASSPRRAHFDYGYTF
>-|TRBJ1-1|-|TRBV15
TGTGCCACCAGCAGAGATAGAGCCGTCGGGGGCACTGAAGCTTTCTTT
CATSRDRAVGGTEAFF
>medium-sized|TRBJ2-3|TRBD1|TRBV10-1
TGCGCCAGCAGCGGACAGGGGACAGATACGCAGTATTTT
CASSGQGTDTQYF
>medium-sized|TRBJ2-7|-|TRBV10-2
TGCGCCAGCAGTGTCTCGACTGGACTCTACGAGCAGTACTTC
CASSVSTGLYEQYF
>few|TRBJ2-5|-|TRBV20-1
TGCAGTGCTTCGGGACCGAACCAAGAGACCCAGTACTTC
CSASGPNQETQYF
>few|TRBJ1-1|-|TRBV11-2
TGTGCCAGCAGCTTATGGGGGAACACTGAAGCTTTCTTT
CASSLWGNTEAFF
>-|TRBJ1-3|-|TRBV20-1
TGCAGTGCTAGGTCATTCCGGGGAAACACCATATATTTT
CSARSFRGNTIYF
>few|TRBJ1-1|-|TRBV7-3
TGTGCCAGCAGCTTAGGCACACTGAACACTGAAGCTTTCTTT
CASSLGTLNTEAFF